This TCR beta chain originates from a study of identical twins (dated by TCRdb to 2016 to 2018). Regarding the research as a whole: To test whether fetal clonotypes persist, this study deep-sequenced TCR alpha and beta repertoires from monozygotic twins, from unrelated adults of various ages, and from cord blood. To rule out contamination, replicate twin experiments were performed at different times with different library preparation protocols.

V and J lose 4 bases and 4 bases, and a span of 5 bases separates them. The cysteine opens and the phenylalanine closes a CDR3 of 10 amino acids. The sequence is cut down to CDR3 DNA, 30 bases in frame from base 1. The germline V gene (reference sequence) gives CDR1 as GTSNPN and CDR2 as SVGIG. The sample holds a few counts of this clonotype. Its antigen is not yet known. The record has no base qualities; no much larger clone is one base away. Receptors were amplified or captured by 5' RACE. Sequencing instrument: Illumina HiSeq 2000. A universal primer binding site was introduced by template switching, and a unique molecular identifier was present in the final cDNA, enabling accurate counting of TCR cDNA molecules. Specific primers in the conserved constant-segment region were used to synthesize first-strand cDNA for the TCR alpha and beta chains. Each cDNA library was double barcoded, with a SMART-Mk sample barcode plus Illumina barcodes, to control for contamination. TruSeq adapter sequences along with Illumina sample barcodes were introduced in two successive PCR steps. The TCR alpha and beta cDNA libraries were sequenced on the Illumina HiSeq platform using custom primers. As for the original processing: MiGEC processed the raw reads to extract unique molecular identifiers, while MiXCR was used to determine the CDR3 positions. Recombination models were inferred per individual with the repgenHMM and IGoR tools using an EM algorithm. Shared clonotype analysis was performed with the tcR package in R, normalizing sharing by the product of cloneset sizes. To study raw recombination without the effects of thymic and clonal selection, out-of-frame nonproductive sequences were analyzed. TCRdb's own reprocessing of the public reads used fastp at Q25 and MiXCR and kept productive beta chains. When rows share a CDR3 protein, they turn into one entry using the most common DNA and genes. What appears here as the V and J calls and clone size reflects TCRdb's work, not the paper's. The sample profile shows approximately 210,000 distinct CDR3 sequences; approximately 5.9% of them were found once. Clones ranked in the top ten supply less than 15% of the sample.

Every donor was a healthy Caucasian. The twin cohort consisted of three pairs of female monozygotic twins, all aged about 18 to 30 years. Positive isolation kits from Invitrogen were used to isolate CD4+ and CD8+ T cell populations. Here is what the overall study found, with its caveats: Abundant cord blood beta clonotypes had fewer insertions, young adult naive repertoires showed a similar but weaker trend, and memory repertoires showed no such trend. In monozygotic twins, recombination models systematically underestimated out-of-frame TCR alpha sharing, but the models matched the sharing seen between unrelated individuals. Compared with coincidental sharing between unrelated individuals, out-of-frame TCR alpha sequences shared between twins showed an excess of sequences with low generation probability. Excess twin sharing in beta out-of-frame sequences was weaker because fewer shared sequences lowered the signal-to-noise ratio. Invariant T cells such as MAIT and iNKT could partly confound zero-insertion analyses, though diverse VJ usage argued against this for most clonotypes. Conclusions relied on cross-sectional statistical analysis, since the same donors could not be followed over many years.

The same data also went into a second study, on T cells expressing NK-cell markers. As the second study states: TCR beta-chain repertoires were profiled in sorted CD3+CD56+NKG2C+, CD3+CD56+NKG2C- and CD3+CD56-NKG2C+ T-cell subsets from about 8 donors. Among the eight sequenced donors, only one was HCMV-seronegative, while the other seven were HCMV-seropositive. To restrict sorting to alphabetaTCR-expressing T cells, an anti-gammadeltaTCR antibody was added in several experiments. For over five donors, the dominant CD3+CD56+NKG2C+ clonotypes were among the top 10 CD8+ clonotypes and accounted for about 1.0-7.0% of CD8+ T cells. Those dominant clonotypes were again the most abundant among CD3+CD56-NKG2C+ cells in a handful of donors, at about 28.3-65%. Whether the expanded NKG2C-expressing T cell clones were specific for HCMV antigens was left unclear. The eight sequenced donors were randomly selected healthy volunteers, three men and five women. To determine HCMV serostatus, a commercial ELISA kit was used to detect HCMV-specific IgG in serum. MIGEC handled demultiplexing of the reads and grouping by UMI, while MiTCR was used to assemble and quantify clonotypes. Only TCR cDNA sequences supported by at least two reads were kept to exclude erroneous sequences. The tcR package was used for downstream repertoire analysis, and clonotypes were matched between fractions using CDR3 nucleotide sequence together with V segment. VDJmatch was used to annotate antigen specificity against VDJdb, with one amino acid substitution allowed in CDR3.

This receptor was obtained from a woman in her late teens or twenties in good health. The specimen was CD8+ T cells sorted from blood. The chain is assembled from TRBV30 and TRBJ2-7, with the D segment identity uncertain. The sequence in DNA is TGTGCCTGGAAAGGGTACGAGCAGTACTTC. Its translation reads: CAWKGYEQYF.